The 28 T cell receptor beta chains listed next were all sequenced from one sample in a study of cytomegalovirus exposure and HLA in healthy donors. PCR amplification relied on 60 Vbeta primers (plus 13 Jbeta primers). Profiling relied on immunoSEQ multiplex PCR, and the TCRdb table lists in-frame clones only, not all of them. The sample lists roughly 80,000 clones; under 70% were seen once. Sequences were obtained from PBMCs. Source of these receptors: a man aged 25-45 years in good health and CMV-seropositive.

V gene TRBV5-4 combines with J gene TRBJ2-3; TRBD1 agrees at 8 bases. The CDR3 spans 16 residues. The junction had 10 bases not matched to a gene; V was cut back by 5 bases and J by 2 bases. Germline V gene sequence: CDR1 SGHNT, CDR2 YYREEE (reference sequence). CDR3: CASSGAGGSSTDTQYF. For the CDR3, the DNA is TGTGCCAGCAGTGGGGCAGGGGGCTCCTCCACAGATACGCAGTATTTT.

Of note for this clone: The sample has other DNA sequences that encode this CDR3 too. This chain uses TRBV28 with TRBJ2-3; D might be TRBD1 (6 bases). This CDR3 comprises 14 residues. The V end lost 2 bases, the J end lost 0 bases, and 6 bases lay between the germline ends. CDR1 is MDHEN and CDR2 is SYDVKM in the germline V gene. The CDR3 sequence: CASSLQGSTDTQYF. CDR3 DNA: TGTGCCAGCAGTTTACAGGGGAGCACAGATACGCAGTATTTT.

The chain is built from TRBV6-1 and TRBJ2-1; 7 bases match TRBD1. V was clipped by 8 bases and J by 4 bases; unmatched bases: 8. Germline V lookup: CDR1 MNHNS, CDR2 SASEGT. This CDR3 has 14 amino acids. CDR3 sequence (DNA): TGTGCCAGCTACCGGGACAGAGTATACAATGAGCAGTTCTTC. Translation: CASYRDRVYNEQFF.

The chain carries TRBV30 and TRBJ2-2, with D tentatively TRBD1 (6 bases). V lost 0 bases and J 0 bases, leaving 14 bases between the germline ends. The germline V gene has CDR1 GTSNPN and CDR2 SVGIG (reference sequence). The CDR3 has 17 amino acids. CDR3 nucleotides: TGTGCCTGGAGTGTACAGCTGGACAGCCCGAACACCGGGGAGCTGTTTTTT. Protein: CAWSVQLDSPNTGELFF.

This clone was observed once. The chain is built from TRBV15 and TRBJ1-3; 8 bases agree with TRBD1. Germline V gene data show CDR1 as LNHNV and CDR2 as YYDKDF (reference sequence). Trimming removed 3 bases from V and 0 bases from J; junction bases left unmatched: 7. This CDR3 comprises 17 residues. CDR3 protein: CATSRGRDRTSGNTIYF. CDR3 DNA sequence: TGTGCCACCAGCAGGGGTAGGGACAGGACCTCTGGAAACACCATATATTTT.

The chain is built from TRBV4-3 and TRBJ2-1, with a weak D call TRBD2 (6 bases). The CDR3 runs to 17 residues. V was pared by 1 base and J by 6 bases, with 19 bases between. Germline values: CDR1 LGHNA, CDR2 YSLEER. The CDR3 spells CASSQGAGRELGNEQFF. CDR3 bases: TGCGCCAGCAGCCAAGGAGCCGGGAGAGAGTTGGGCAATGAGCAGTTCTTC.

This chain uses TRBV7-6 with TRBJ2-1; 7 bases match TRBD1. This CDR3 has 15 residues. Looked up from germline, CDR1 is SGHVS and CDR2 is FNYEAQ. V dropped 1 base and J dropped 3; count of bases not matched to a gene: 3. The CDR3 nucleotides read TGTGCCAGCAGCTTAGAGGGACAGAGCTACAATGAGCAGTTCTTC. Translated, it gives CASSLEGQSYNEQFF.

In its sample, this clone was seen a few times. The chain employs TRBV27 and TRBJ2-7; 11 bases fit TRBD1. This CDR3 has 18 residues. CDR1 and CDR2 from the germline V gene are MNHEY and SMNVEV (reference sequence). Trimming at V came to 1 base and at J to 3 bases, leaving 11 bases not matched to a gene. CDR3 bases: TGTGCCAGCAGTTTATTTGGGTATTTTGGGACAGGGGGCTACGAGCAGTACTTC. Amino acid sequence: CASSLFGYFGTGGYEQYF.

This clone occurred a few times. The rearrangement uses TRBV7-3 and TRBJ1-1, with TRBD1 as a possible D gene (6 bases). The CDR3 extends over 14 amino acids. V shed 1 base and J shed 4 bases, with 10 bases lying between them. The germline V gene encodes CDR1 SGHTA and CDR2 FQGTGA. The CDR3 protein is CASSLNRVGTEAFF. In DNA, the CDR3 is TGTGCCAGCAGCTTAAACAGGGTGGGCACTGAAGCTTTCTTT.

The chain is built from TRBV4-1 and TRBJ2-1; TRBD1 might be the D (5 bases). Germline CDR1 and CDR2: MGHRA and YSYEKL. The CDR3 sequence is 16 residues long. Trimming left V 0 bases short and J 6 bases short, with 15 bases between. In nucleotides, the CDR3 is TGCGCCAGCAGCCAAGATGAAGGGGCGTGGGGCAATGAGCAGTTCTTC. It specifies CASSQDEGAWGNEQFF.

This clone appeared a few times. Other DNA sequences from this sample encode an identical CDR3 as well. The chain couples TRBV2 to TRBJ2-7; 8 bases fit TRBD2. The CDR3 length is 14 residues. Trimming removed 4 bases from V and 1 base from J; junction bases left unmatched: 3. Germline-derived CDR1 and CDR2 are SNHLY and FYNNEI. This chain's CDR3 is CASSVTSGSYEQYF. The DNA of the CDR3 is TGTGCCAGCAGTGTAACTAGCGGTTCCTACGAGCAGTACTTC.

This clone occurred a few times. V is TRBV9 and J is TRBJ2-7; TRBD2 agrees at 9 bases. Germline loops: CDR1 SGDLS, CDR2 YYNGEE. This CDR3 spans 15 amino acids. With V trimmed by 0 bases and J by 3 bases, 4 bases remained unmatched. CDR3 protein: CASSVDAGGNYEQYF. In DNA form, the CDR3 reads TGTGCCAGCAGCGTAGATGCGGGAGGGAACTACGAGCAGTACTTC.

CDR3 coding DNA: TGCGCCAGCAGCTTGGCCCCGGGGACAGGGTTGGAGACCCAGTACTTC. Protein product: CASSLAPGTGLETQYF. This rearrangement joins TRBV5-1 to TRBJ2-5; 9 bases agree with TRBD1. V lost 0 bases, J lost 5 bases, and 8 bases stayed unmatched. The CDR3 spans 16 residues. Looked up from germline, CDR1 is SGHRS and CDR2 is YFSETQ.

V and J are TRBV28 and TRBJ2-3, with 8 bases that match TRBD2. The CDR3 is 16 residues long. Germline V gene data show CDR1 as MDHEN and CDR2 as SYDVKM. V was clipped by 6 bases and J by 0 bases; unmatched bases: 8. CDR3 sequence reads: CASRDTSGGSTDTQYF. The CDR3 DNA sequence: TGTGCCAGCAGGGATACCAGCGGGGGAAGCACAGATACGCAGTATTTT.

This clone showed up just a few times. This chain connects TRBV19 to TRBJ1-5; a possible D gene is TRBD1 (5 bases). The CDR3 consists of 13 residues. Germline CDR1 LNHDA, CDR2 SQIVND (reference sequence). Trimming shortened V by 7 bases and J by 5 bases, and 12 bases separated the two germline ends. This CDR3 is CASTDINYQPQHF. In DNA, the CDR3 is TGTGCCAGTACGGACATCAACTATCAGCCCCAGCATTTT.

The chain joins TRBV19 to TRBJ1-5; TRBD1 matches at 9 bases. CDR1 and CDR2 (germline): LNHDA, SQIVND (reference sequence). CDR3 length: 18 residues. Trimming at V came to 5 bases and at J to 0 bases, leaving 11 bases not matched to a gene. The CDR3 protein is CASSAGTGLGNSNQPQHF. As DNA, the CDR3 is TGTGCCAGTAGTGCCGGGACAGGGCTTGGGAATAGCAATCAGCCCCAGCATTTT.

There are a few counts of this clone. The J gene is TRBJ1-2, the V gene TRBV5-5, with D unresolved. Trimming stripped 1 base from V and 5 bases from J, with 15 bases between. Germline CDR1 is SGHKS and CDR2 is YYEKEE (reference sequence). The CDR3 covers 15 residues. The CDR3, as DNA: TGTGCCAGCAGCTTGAAGGGTAACGGACTTTATGGCTACACCTTC. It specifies CASSLKGNGLYGYTF.

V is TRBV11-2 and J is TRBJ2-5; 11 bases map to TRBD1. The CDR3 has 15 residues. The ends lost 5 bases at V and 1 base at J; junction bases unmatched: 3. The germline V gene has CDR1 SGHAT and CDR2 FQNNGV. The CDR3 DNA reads TGTGCCAGCAGCCAAGGACAGGGGGCCCAAGAGACCCAGTACTTC. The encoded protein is CASSQGQGAQETQYF. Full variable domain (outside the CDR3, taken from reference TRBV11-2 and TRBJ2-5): EAGVAQSPRYKIIEKRQSVAFWCNPISGHATLYWYQQILGQGPKLLIQFQNNGVVDDSQLPKDRFSAERLKGVDSTLKIQPAKLEDSAVYLCASSQGQGAQETQYFGPGTRLLVL.

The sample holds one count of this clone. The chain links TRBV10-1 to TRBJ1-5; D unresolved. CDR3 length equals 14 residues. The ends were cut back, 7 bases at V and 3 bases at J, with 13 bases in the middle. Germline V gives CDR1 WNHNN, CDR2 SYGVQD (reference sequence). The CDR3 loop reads CASTRPQNNQPQHF. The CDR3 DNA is TGCGCCAGCACCCGCCCCCAGAACAATCAGCCCCAGCATTTT.

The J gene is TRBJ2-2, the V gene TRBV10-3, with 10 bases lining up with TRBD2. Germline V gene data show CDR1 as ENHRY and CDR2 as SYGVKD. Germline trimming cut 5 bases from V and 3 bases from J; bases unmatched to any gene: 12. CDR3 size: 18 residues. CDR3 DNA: TGTGCCATCAGTAGACATCCTTTCGGGACTAGCGACACCGGGGAGCTGTTTTTT. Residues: CAISRHPFGTSDTGELFF.

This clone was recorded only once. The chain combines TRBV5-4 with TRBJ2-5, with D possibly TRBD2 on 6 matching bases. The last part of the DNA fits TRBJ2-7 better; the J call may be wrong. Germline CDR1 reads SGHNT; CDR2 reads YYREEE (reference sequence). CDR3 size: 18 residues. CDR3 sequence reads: CASSSGETRFRLYYEQYF. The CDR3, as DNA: TGTGCCAGCAGCTCGGGGGAGACGAGGTTTCGACTTTACTACGAGCAGTACTTC.

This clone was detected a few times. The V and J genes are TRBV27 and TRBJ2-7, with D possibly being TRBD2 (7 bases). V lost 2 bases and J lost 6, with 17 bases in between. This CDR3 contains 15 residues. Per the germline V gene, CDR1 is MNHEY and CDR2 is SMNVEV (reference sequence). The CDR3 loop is CASSLRGGASREQYF. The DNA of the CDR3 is TGTGCCAGCAGTTTAAGGGGGGGCGCTTCTCGCGAGCAGTACTTC.

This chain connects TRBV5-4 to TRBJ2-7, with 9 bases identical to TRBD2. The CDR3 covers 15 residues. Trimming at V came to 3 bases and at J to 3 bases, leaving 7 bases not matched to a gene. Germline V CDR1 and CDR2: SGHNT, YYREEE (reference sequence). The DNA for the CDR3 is TGTGCCAGCAGCTCCGGGACTAGCTTTCTCTACGAGCAGTACTTC. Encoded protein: CASSSGTSFLYEQYF.

CDR3 in DNA: TGTGCCAGCAGCTCTCGGGCGGGATTCGCTCTATACAATGAGCAGTTCTTC. This translates into CASSSRAGFALYNEQFF. The rearrangement joins TRBV11-3 to TRBJ2-1, with D maybe TRBD2 (6 bases). The CDR3 is made up of 17 amino acids. The V end was cut by 4 bases, the J end by 4 bases, with 20 bases between. Looked up from germline, CDR1 is SGHNT and CDR2 is YENEEA.

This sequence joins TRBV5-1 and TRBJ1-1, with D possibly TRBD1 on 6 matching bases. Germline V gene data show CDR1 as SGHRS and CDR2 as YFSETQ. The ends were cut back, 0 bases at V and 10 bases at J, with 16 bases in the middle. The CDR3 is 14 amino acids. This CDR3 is CASSLGQADLGAFF. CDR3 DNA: TGCGCCAGCAGCTTGGGACAGGCCGACTTAGGAGCTTTCTTT.

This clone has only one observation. This chain's CDR3 is CASSPGTSIYNEQFF. Here the CDR3 DNA reads TGTGCCAGCAGTCCCGGGACTAGCATCTACAATGAGCAGTTCTTC. The chain is built from TRBV5-8 and TRBJ2-1; 9 bases agree with TRBD2. Germline CDR1 reads SGHTS; CDR2 reads YDEGEE. The V and J ends lost 5 bases and 3 bases, in that order; junction bases with no gene match: 6. The CDR3 covers 15 residues.

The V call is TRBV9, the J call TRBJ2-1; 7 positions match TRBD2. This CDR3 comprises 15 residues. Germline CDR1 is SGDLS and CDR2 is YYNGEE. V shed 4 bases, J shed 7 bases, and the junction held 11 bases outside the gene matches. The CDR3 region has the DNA TGTGCCAGCAGCCCTAATCGGGGGGTTGGGAATGAGCAGTTCTTC. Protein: CASSPNRGVGNEQFF. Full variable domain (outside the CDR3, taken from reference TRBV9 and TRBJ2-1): DSGVTQTPKHLITATGQRVTLRCSPRSGDLSVYWYQQSLDQGLQFLIQYYNGEERAKGNILERFSAQQFPDLHSELNLSSLELGDSALYFCASSPNRGVGNEQFFGPGTRLTVL.

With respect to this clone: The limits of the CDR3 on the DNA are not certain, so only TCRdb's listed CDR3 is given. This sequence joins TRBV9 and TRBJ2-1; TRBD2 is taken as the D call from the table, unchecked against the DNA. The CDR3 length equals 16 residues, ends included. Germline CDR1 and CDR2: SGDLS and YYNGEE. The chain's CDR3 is CASSVEGWAGGARKFF.